In this sample, the clone carrying this T cell receptor beta chain turned up a few times. The data were obtained in a study of blood T cell repertoires in COVID-19. As for the study in general: The United States, Italy and Spain supplied acute and convalescent COVID-19 samples. PBMCs, B-cell-depleted T cells, or T cells were the source of the cDNA or gDNA that made up the material.

How the authors handled the data: Amplification from reference gene primers served as the basis for estimated nucleated cell counts. Profiled with immunoSEQ multiplex PCR; TCRdb holds only in-frame clones, not every one. V, J and clone size reflect that table, while D and trimming were determined from the DNA. The sample shows approximately 160,000 clones, 76% of them seen only once. This TCR was sampled from a woman of 80 years or more with acute or convalescent COVID-19. Sample: peripheral blood.

The DNA for the CDR3 is TGTGCCACCAGCGGTTTACAGGGGAACACTGAAGCTTTCTTT. Encoded protein: CATSGLQGNTEAFF. The chain has TRBV15 and TRBJ1-1; maybe TRBD1 (6 bases). Trimming removed 5 bases at V and 1 base at J, with 11 bases between. Germline lookup yields CDR1 LNHNV and CDR2 YYDKDF (reference sequence). The CDR3 length is 14 residues. The full variable domain, completed using reference TRBV15 and TRBJ1-1, is DAMVIQNPRYQVTQFGKPVTLSCSQTLNHNVMYWYQQKSSQAPKLLFHYYDKDFNNEADTPDNFQSRRPNTSFCFLDIRSPGLGDTAMYLCATSGLQGNTEAFFGQGTRLTVV.